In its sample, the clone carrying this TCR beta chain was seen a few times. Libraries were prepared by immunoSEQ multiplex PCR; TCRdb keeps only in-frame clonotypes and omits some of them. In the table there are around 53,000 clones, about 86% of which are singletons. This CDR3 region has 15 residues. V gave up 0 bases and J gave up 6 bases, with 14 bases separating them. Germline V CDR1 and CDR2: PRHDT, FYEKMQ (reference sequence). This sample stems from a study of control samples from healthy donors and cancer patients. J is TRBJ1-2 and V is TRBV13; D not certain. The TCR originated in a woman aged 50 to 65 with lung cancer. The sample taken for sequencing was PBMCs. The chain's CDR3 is CASSLGRRVADGYTF. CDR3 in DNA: TGTGCCAGCAGCTTAGGCAGGAGGGTCGCGGATGGCTACACCTTC. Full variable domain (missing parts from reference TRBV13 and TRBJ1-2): AAGVIQSPRHLIKEKRETATLKCYPIPRHDTVYWYQQGPGQDPQFLISFYEKMQSDKGSIPDRFSAQQFSDYHSELNMSSLELGDSALYFCASSLGRRVADGYTFGSGTRLTVV.